This T cell receptor (beta chain) was sequenced for a study of T cell changes during pregnancy in multiple sclerosis. Germline CDR1 is SGHAT and CDR2 is FQNNGV. There are 19 residues in the CDR3. The V and J ends lost 5 bases and 1 base, in that order; junction bases with no gene match: 15. Using immunoSEQ multiplex PCR, the repertoire was profiled, and TCRdb retains in-frame clones only, with some absent. This repertoire shows tens of thousands of clones, roughly 90% found once; its top ten account for about an eighth. The table lists this clone with a few counts. This chain joins TRBV11-2 and TRBJ2-7, with TRBD2 matching 12 bases. Sequences were derived from CD8+ T cells from peripheral blood mononuclear cells, sampled in the first trimester of pregnancy. The clonotype was recovered from a female donor with multiple sclerosis, enrolled in a pregnancy study. The CDR3 spells CASSLEGWTSGDHSYEQYF. In nucleotides, the CDR3 is TGTGCCAGCAGCCTCGAGGGGTGGACTAGCGGGGACCATTCCTACGAGCAGTACTTC.